This entry features one T cell receptor (beta chain) sequence. Naive CD8 cells, CD45RO-negative and positively selected for CCR7, excluded terminally differentiated effector memory CD45RA+ cells. Each donor was a Caucasian adult residing in Nashville, Tennessee. This entry comes from a study of shared clonotypes between healthy human individuals. Study details: CD4 naive cells filled three plates per donor, CD4 memory three, CD8 naive two and CD8 memory one.

Every subset's genomic DNA went evenly onto several immunoSEQ plates. Each replicate PCR on the sorted subsets used about 0.2 ug DNA (roughly 32,000 T cell genomes). Repertoires were generated with immunoSEQ multiplex PCR, while TCRdb's copy carries only in-frame clones and drops some. The sample consists of some 2 million clones, approximately 95% of them appearing once. The sequencing sample was made of naive CD8+ T cells sorted from blood. This receptor was obtained from a man between 18 and 29 years old in good health.

The CDR3 protein is CASSLARGDEQYF. DNA of the CDR3: TGTGCCAGCAGCTTAGCGCGGGGGGACGAGCAGTACTTC. The chain couples TRBV7-9 to TRBJ2-7; TRBD2 matches at 8 bases. Trimming at V came to 0 bases and at J to 5 bases, leaving 0 bases not matched to a gene. Germline V gene lookup returns CDR1 SEHNR and CDR2 FQNEAQ (reference sequence). The CDR3 has 13 residues.